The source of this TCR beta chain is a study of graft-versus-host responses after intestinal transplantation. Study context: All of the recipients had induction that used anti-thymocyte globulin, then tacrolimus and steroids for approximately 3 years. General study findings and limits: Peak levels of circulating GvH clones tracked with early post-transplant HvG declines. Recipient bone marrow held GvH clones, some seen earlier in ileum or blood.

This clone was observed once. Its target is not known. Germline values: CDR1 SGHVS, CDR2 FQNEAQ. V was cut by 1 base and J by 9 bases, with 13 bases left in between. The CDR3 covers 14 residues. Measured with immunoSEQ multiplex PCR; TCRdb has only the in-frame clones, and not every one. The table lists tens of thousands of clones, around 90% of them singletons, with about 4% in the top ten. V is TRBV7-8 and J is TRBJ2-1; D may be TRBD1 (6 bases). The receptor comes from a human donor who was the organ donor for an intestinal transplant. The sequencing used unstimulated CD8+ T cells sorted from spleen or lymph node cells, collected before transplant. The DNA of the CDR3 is TGTGCCAGCAGCTTAGGACAGGTATTCGGTGAGCAGTTCTTC. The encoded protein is CASSLGQVFGEQFF.